Each of the 3 T cell receptor beta chains below was sequenced from the same sample in a study of blood T cells in healthy people across ages. Using a J-beta primer mix together with a sample-barcoded 5' primer, a second PCR was run for about 6 to 12 cycles. TCRdb independently ran MiXCR on the 5' RACE reads; one entry per CDR3 protein. The table lists about 1.4 million distinct CDR3 sequences, around 55% of them singletons, with more than 6% in the top ten. What was sequenced was blood. The source of these receptors is a man aged 18 to 30 in good health.

V and J are TRBV5-6 and TRBJ1-5; 9 nucleotides align to TRBD1. This CDR3 has 16 residues. Germline loops: CDR1 SGHDT, CDR2 YYEEEE. J gave up 3 bases and V 4 bases, and 8 bases lay outside the gene matches. CDR3 residues: CASSRTGDSVNQPQHF. Here the CDR3 DNA reads TGTGCCAGCAGCCGGACAGGGGACAGCGTCAATCAGCCCCAGCATTTT.

This clonotype showed up just a few times. The V call is TRBV7-2, the J call TRBJ2-5, with D perhaps matching TRBD2 (6 bases). The CDR3 consists of 14 residues. The germline gives CDR1 SGHTA, CDR2 FQGNSA. Trimming removed 4 bases at V and 4 bases at J, with 13 bases between. In DNA, the CDR3 is TGTGCCAGCAGCTCCGCGGGGTTTGGAGAGACCCAGTACTTC. Translating gives CASSSAGFGETQYF.

V gene TRBV7-9 combines with J gene TRBJ2-7; a weak D match, TRBD1 (6 bases). Germline loops: CDR1 SEHNR, CDR2 FQNEAQ (reference sequence). V was trimmed by 4 bases and J by 2 bases, leaving 18 bases between them. This CDR3 has 16 amino acids. The CDR3 loop reads CASSSPGQGTTYEQYF. The CDR3 nucleotides are TGTGCCAGCAGCTCCCCGGGGCAGGGGACGACCTACGAGCAGTACTTC.